This paragraph covers one T cell receptor (beta chain) sequence. How the authors handled the data: Estimation of nucleated cell counts relied on the amplification of reference gene primers. The repertoire was sequenced with immunoSEQ multiplex PCR; TCRdb's copy has only in-frame clones and lacks some. V, J and clone size are those of that table, while D and trimming were read from the DNA. The sample has about 65,000 clones, around four fifths seen once; the top ten hold just over 40%. This sample was taken from a study of blood T cell repertoires in COVID-19. The wider study: Sites across the United States, Italy and Spain contributed samples from acute and convalescent COVID-19. The analysed material was cDNA or gDNA that came from T cells, B-cell-depleted T cells, or PBMCs.

The CDR3 totals 18 residues. J lost 2 bases, V lost 2 bases, and 9 bases had no gene match. Germline V gene lookup returns CDR1 SGHNT and CDR2 YYREEE (reference sequence). The sequence was obtained from a human donor in a cohort sampled during active COVID-19. The sequenced material came from peripheral blood. V usage is TRBV5-4 and J usage is TRBJ2-6, with TRBD1 matching over 8 bases. CDR3 coding DNA: TGTGCCAGCAGCTTTAACGGCAGGGGGCAAACTGGGGCCAACGTCCTGACTTTC. Amino acids: CASSFNGRGQTGANVLTF. Using reference TRBV5-4 and TRBJ2-6 for the parts outside the CDR3, the full variable domain is ETGVTQSPTHLIKTRGQQVTLRCSSQSGHNTVSWYQQALGQGPQFIFQYYREEENGRGNFPPRFSGLQFPNYSSELNVNALELDDSALYLCASSFNGRGQTGANVLTFGAGSRLTVL.